These 8 T cell receptor beta chains came from one sample sequenced in a study of CD8 T cells in ankylosing spondylitis. TCRdb itself ran the 5' RACE reads through MiXCR, one entry per CDR3 protein. The repertoire includes about 24,000 distinct CDR3 sequences, roughly 17% of them detected once, and approximately 29% sits in the top ten. The source material was blood. The receptors here all came from a male donor with ankylosing spondylitis or in good health (not recorded which).

The gene calls are TRBV12-3 or TRBV12-4 and TRBJ1-4; 8 bases agree with TRBD1. CDR3 length: 14 amino acids. The ends lost 5 bases at V and 7 bases at J; junction bases unmatched: 6. CDR3 protein: CASSPGQAGEKLFF. The DNA of the CDR3 is TGTGCCAGCAGTCCGGGACAGGCGGGTGAAAAACTGTTTTTT.

The rearrangement links TRBV4-1 to TRBJ2-2, with 9 bases matching TRBD2. The CDR3 has 16 amino acids. CDR1 MGHRA and CDR2 YSYEKL come from the germline V gene. The ends lost 4 bases at V and 1 base at J; junction bases unmatched: 4. CDR3 residues: CASSLLTSGNTGELFF. As DNA, the CDR3 is TGCGCCAGCAGCCTCCTGACTAGCGGGAACACCGGGGAGCTGTTTTTT.

There are many counts of this clonotype. The rearrangement uses TRBV7-9 and TRBJ2-1; D might be TRBD2 (6 bases). The CDR3 contains 15 residues. Germline lookup yields CDR1 SEHNR and CDR2 FQNEAQ (reference sequence). V was cut by 4 bases and J by 4 bases, with 14 bases left in between. CDR3 protein: CASSSGTLSYNEQFF. CDR3 DNA: TGTGCCAGCAGCTCCGGGACTTTAAGTTACAATGAGCAGTTCTTC.

This clonotype appeared a few times. The chain employs TRBV20-1 and TRBJ2-7; D is perhaps TRBD1 (6 bases). This CDR3 has 12 residues. Between the trimmed V and J ends, which lost 5 bases and 3 bases, there was a span of 11 bases. Germline V CDR1 and CDR2: DFQATT, SNEGSKA (reference sequence). CDR3: CSAADRSYEQYF. The CDR3 DNA reads TGCAGTGCTGCGGACAGAAGCTACGAGCAGTACTTC.

This sequence joins TRBV18 and TRBJ2-3; D not resolved. The germline V gene encodes CDR1 KGHSH and CDR2 LQKENI. Deletions cut 2 bases from V and 3 bases from J, with 9 bases between. CDR3 length: 14 residues. The CDR3 protein is CASSPILETDTQYF. The DNA of the CDR3 is TGTGCCAGCTCACCAATACTGGAAACAGATACGCAGTATTTT.

This clonotype was counted only a few times. The rearrangement joins TRBV20-1 to TRBJ2-7; possible D gene TRBD1, 6 bases. The germline gives CDR1 DFQATT, CDR2 SNEGSKA (reference sequence). Trimming removed 5 bases at V and 2 bases at J, with 13 bases between. The CDR3 covers 13 residues. CDR3 in amino acids: CSADRDTTYEQYV. CDR3 coding DNA: TGCAGTGCTGACCGGGACACCACCTACGAGCAGTACGTC.

This clonotype came up a few times. The chain carries TRBV13 and TRBJ2-1; no reliable D call. The germline V and J ends were trimmed by 7 bases and 0 bases, with 13 bases remaining between them. Germline V gene sequence: CDR1 PRHDT, CDR2 FYEKMQ (reference sequence). The CDR3 length is 15 residues. The CDR3 protein is CASTVQPSSYNEQFF. DNA for the CDR3: TGTGCCAGCACCGTGCAACCGAGCTCCTACAATGAGCAGTTCTTC.

This clonotype came up many times. The V gene is TRBV12-3 or TRBV12-4, the J gene TRBJ2-2; D is perhaps TRBD2 (5 bases). The V end lost 3 bases, the J end lost 6 bases, and 14 bases lay between the germline ends. This CDR3 region has 15 residues. The CDR3: CASSFVLVDPGELFF. The CDR3 nucleotides read TGTGCCAGCAGTTTTGTACTAGTCGACCCCGGGGAGCTGTTTTTT.